This is a list of T cell receptor beta chains from one sample in a study of T cells in Graves' hyperthyroidism and ophthalmopathy. TCRdb re-analysed the multiplex PCR reads in MiXCR, keeping a single row per CDR3 protein. The table includes a few hundred thousand distinct CDR3 sequences, 16% detected once. Material: blood. The receptors derive from a woman aged 25-40 years with Graves' ophthalmopathy. Each CDR3 is given with its conserved first and last residue. Each record gives: J gene, D gene, clone size, V gene, CDR3 length, CDR3 protein, CDR3 DNA. D genes are given only for firm matches. Size values are once, few and many counts, or a class for expanded clones, and some rows have none.

J gene: TRBJ2-5
D gene: -
clone size: -
V gene: TRBV6-2/TRBV6-3
CDR3 length: 13
CDR3 protein: CASRTTGIETQYF
CDR3 DNA: TGTGCCAGCAGAACAACTGGGATAGAGACCCAGTACTTC

J gene: TRBJ2-5
D gene: TRBD1
clone size: many
V gene: TRBV28
CDR3 length: 15
CDR3 protein: CASSSERQGGETQYF
CDR3 DNA: TGTGCCAGCAGTTCCGAGAGACAGGGCGGGGAGACCCAGTACTTC

J gene: TRBJ2-1
D gene: -
clone size: many
V gene: TRBV12-3/TRBV12-4
CDR3 length: 14
CDR3 protein: CASSPSQFYNEQFF
CDR3 DNA: TGTGCCAGCAGTCCTTCCCAATTCTACAATGAGCAGTTCTTC

J gene: TRBJ2-3
D gene: TRBD2
clone size: many
V gene: TRBV12-3/TRBV12-4
CDR3 length: 14
CDR3 protein: CASGQVGGPGTQYF
CDR3 DNA: TGTGCCAGCGGGCAAGTGGGAGGGCCTGGTACGCAGTATTTT

J gene: TRBJ2-7
D gene: TRBD2
clone size: few
V gene: TRBV6-4
CDR3 length: 18
CDR3 protein: CASSVPGKSGLAAYEQYF
CDR3 DNA: TGTGCCAGCAGTGTCCCGGGGAAATCTGGACTAGCGGCTTACGAGCAGTACTTC

J gene: TRBJ1-2
D gene: TRBD1
clone size: many
V gene: TRBV28
CDR3 length: 15
CDR3 protein: CASRGGTGANYGYTF
CDR3 DNA: TGTGCCAGCAGGGGCGGGACAGGGGCAAACTATGGCTACACCTTC

J gene: TRBJ2-7
D gene: TRBD2
clone size: many
V gene: TRBV20-1
CDR3 length: 16
CDR3 protein: CSATGLAGDRFYEQYF
CDR3 DNA: TGCAGTGCTACTGGACTAGCGGGAGATCGGTTCTACGAGCAGTACTTC

J gene: TRBJ1-1
D gene: -
clone size: -
V gene: TRBV19
CDR3 length: 14
CDR3 protein: CASSIRGLGTEAFF
CDR3 DNA: TGTGCCAGTAGTATCCGGGGGCTCGGCACTGAAGCTTTCTTT

J gene: TRBJ2-5
D gene: -
clone size: -
V gene: TRBV6-2/TRBV6-3
CDR3 length: 13
CDR3 protein: CASSYKGPGTQYF
CDR3 DNA: TGTGCCAGCAGTTACAAGGGCCCGGGGACCCAGTACTTC

J gene: TRBJ2-7
D gene: TRBD1
clone size: few
V gene: TRBV7-9
CDR3 length: 15
CDR3 protein: CASSSPGQGRDEQYF
CDR3 DNA: TGTGCCAGCAGCTCACCGGGACAGGGAAGAGACGAGCAGTACTTC

J gene: TRBJ2-7
D gene: TRBD1
clone size: many
V gene: TRBV20-1
CDR3 length: 14
CDR3 protein: CSAHQQGEQYEQYF
CDR3 DNA: TGCAGTGCGCATCAACAGGGGGAACAATACGAGCAGTACTTC

J gene: TRBJ2-7
D gene: TRBD2
clone size: many
V gene: TRBV7-2
CDR3 length: 13
CDR3 protein: CASNQGLAGEQYF
CDR3 DNA: TGTGCCAGCAACCAGGGACTAGCGGGGGAGCAGTACTTC

J gene: TRBJ2-1
D gene: TRBD2
clone size: -
V gene: TRBV20-1
CDR3 length: 15
CDR3 protein: CSATPNWREGNEQFF
CDR3 DNA: TGCAGTGCTACCCCGAATTGGCGGGAGGGGAATGAGCAGTTCTTC

J gene: TRBJ2-5
D gene: -
clone size: few
V gene: TRBV6-2/TRBV6-3
CDR3 length: 12
CDR3 protein: CAIAGDAETQYF
CDR3 DNA: TGTGCCATCGCTGGCGATGCAGAGACCCAGTACTTC

J gene: TRBJ1-1
D gene: -
clone size: few
V gene: TRBV12-3/TRBV12-4
CDR3 length: 14
CDR3 protein: CASTPTGTVSEAFF
CDR3 DNA: TGTGCCAGCACCCCCACAGGGACCGTCTCTGAAGCTTTCTTT

J gene: TRBJ2-6
D gene: -
clone size: -
V gene: TRBV12-3/TRBV12-4
CDR3 length: 15
CDR3 protein: CASSFRVAGANVLTF
CDR3 DNA: TGTGCCAGCAGTTTTAGGGTAGCTGGGGCCAACGTCCTGACTTTC

J gene: TRBJ2-5
D gene: TRBD2
clone size: few
V gene: TRBV9
CDR3 length: 16
CDR3 protein: CASSVKAGGPPETQYF
CDR3 DNA: TGTGCCAGCAGCGTAAAAGCGGGAGGGCCCCCAGAGACCCAGTACTTC

J gene: TRBJ1-1
D gene: -
clone size: -
V gene: TRBV6-2/TRBV6-3
CDR3 length: 13
CDR3 protein: CASSYSRNTEALF
CDR3 DNA: TGTGCCAGCAGTTACTCCCGGAACACTGAAGCTCTCTTT

J gene: TRBJ2-7
D gene: TRBD2
clone size: -
V gene: TRBV19
CDR3 length: 19
CDR3 protein: CASSIGPGTSGSGFGEQYF
CDR3 DNA: TGTGCCAGTAGTATCGGTCCCGGGACTAGCGGGAGCGGGTTTGGCGAGCAGTACTTC

J gene: TRBJ2-7
D gene: -
clone size: many
V gene: TRBV12-3/TRBV12-4
CDR3 length: 17
CDR3 protein: CASSTVPPGQGVYEQYF
CDR3 DNA: TGTGCCAGCAGCACCGTCCCACCGGGACAAGGGGTCTACGAGCAGTACTTC

J gene: TRBJ2-7
D gene: -
clone size: -
V gene: TRBV27
CDR3 length: 13
CDR3 protein: CASSSYTGPEQYF
CDR3 DNA: TGTGCCAGCAGTTCATATACAGGTCCCGAGCAGTACTTC

J gene: TRBJ2-3
D gene: -
clone size: many
V gene: TRBV18
CDR3 length: 14
CDR3 protein: CASSPRQGTDTQYF
CDR3 DNA: TGTGCCAGCTCACCACGCCAGGGGACAGATACGCAGTATTTT

J gene: TRBJ2-7
D gene: TRBD1
clone size: -
V gene: TRBV28
CDR3 length: 16
CDR3 protein: CASSAGISQGAYEQYF
CDR3 DNA: TGTGCCAGCAGCGCGGGAATATCACAGGGGGCCTACGAGCAGTACTTC

J gene: TRBJ2-3
D gene: -
clone size: few
V gene: TRBV20-1
CDR3 length: 14
CDR3 protein: CSAREDRITDTQYF
CDR3 DNA: TGCAGTGCTAGAGAGGACAGAATCACAGATACGCAGTATTTT

J gene: TRBJ2-5
D gene: TRBD1
clone size: few
V gene: TRBV19
CDR3 length: 15
CDR3 protein: CASSVGTVYQETQYF
CDR3 DNA: TGTGCCAGTAGTGTAGGGACAGTGTACCAAGAGACCCAGTACTTC

J gene: TRBJ2-3
D gene: TRBD1
clone size: -
V gene: TRBV4-3
CDR3 length: 15
CDR3 protein: CASSQSGTATDTQYF
CDR3 DNA: TGCGCCAGCAGCCAATCGGGGACAGCAACAGATACGCAGTATTTT

J gene: TRBJ2-1
D gene: TRBD1
clone size: many
V gene: TRBV12-3/TRBV12-4
CDR3 length: 15
CDR3 protein: CASSRRWQGANEQFF
CDR3 DNA: TGTGCCAGCAGTCGAAGATGGCAGGGGGCCAATGAGCAGTTCTTC

J gene: TRBJ2-2
D gene: -
clone size: few
V gene: TRBV9
CDR3 length: 15
CDR3 protein: CASSTQTGNTGELFF
CDR3 DNA: TGTGCCAGCAGCACCCAGACGGGGAACACCGGGGAGCTGTTTTTT

J gene: TRBJ2-4
D gene: -
clone size: many
V gene: TRBV2
CDR3 length: 13
CDR3 protein: CASRTGLENIQYF
CDR3 DNA: TGTGCCAGCAGAACAGGGTTGGAAAACATTCAGTACTTC

J gene: TRBJ2-7
D gene: -
clone size: many
V gene: TRBV7-2
CDR3 length: 12
CDR3 protein: CASTNTHYEQYF
CDR3 DNA: TGTGCCAGCACCAACACCCACTACGAGCAGTACTTC

J gene: TRBJ1-4
D gene: -
clone size: few
V gene: TRBV20-1
CDR3 length: 14
CDR3 protein: CSARGQSTNEKLFF
CDR3 DNA: TGCAGTGCTAGAGGGCAGTCAACTAATGAAAAACTGTTTTTT

J gene: TRBJ2-3
D gene: TRBD2
clone size: many
V gene: TRBV7-7
CDR3 length: 15
CDR3 protein: CASSQGLAVTDTQYF
CDR3 DNA: TGTGCTAGCAGCCAGGGACTAGCGGTCACAGATACGCAGTATTTT

J gene: TRBJ2-5
D gene: -
clone size: many
V gene: TRBV7-9
CDR3 length: 11
CDR3 protein: CASIPFETQYF
CDR3 DNA: TGTGCCAGCATCCCCTTCGAGACCCAGTACTTC

J gene: TRBJ2-1
D gene: -
clone size: -
V gene: TRBV25-1
CDR3 length: 14
CDR3 protein: CASSELRGTDEQFF
CDR3 DNA: TGTGCCAGCAGTGAATTGAGGGGGACCGATGAGCAGTTCTTC

J gene: TRBJ2-5
D gene: -
clone size: few
V gene: TRBV5-1
CDR3 length: 15
CDR3 protein: CASSLVSGPQETQYF
CDR3 DNA: TGCGCCAGCAGCTTGGTCTCGGGCCCCCAAGAGACCCAGTACTTC

J gene: TRBJ2-3
D gene: -
clone size: many
V gene: TRBV3-2
CDR3 length: 18
CDR3 protein: CASSQPTTSGASTDTQYF
CDR3 DNA: TGTGCCAGCAGCCAACCTACGACTAGCGGGGCTAGCACAGATACGCAGTATTTT

J gene: TRBJ2-5
D gene: TRBD2
clone size: many
V gene: TRBV7-9
CDR3 length: 16
CDR3 protein: CASRPGLAGVQETQYF
CDR3 DNA: TGTGCCAGCAGACCGGGACTAGCGGGAGTCCAAGAGACCCAGTACTTC

J gene: TRBJ2-1
D gene: -
clone size: many
V gene: TRBV7-8
CDR3 length: 11
CDR3 protein: CASGLGGEQFF
CDR3 DNA: TGTGCCAGCGGGCTAGGTGGTGAGCAGTTCTTC

J gene: TRBJ2-1
D gene: -
clone size: -
V gene: TRBV4-3
CDR3 length: 16
CDR3 protein: CASSQSFGQGYHEQFF
CDR3 DNA: TGCGCCAGCAGCCAATCTTTCGGGCAGGGTTACCATGAGCAGTTCTTC

J gene: TRBJ1-5
D gene: -
clone size: few
V gene: TRBV6-5
CDR3 length: 16
CDR3 protein: CASSYFRGGGGQPQHF
CDR3 DNA: TGTGCCAGCAGTTACTTCCGAGGGGGGGGGGGTCAGCCCCAGCATTTT

J gene: TRBJ2-2
D gene: TRBD1
clone size: many
V gene: TRBV6-2/TRBV6-3
CDR3 length: 15
CDR3 protein: CASRSGTGDSGELFF
CDR3 DNA: TGTGCCAGCAGGAGCGGGACAGGGGACTCCGGGGAGCTGTTTTTT

J gene: TRBJ1-2
D gene: TRBD1
clone size: many
V gene: TRBV7-9
CDR3 length: 15
CDR3 protein: CASSTYDRGRDGYTF
CDR3 DNA: TGTGCCAGCAGCACGTACGACAGGGGGCGTGATGGCTACACCTTC

J gene: TRBJ2-1
D gene: TRBD2
clone size: many
V gene: TRBV4-1
CDR3 length: 16
CDR3 protein: CASSQEGTSGGDEQFF
CDR3 DNA: TGCGCCAGCAGCCAAGAAGGGACTAGCGGGGGGGATGAGCAGTTCTTC

J gene: TRBJ2-7
D gene: -
clone size: -
V gene: TRBV9
CDR3 length: 15
CDR3 protein: CASSEGAIPLYEQYF
CDR3 DNA: TGTGCCAGCAGCGAAGGGGCGATCCCCCTCTACGAGCAGTACTTC

J gene: TRBJ2-7
D gene: TRBD2
clone size: -
V gene: TRBV7-2
CDR3 length: 16
CDR3 protein: CASSPSVSGGWYEQYF
CDR3 DNA: TGTGCCAGCAGCCCCTCGGTCAGCGGGGGATGGTACGAGCAGTACTTC

J gene: TRBJ2-7
D gene: -
clone size: many
V gene: TRBV20-1
CDR3 length: 14
CDR3 protein: CSATLGGISYEQYF
CDR3 DNA: TGCAGTGCTACCTTGGGCGGAATCTCCTACGAGCAGTACTTC

J gene: TRBJ1-2
D gene: -
clone size: few
V gene: TRBV10-3
CDR3 length: 13
CDR3 protein: CAMTPEVIYGYTF
CDR3 DNA: TGTGCCATGACCCCCGAGGTTATCTATGGCTACACCTTC

J gene: TRBJ2-7
D gene: -
clone size: -
V gene: TRBV9
CDR3 length: 16
CDR3 protein: CASSASHGASSYEQYF
CDR3 DNA: TGTGCCAGCAGCGCGTCTCACGGGGCGTCCTCCTACGAGCAGTACTTC

J gene: TRBJ2-5
D gene: -
clone size: few
V gene: TRBV6-1
CDR3 length: 14
CDR3 protein: CASSEWGLEETQYF
CDR3 DNA: TGTGCCAGCAGTGAGTGGGGTTTAGAAGAGACCCAGTACTTC

J gene: TRBJ1-1
D gene: TRBD1
clone size: many
V gene: TRBV13
CDR3 length: 15
CDR3 protein: CASSSRDRGLTEAFF
CDR3 DNA: TGTGCCAGCAGCTCCCGGGACAGGGGGCTGACTGAAGCTTTCTTT

J gene: TRBJ2-1
D gene: TRBD1
clone size: -
V gene: TRBV11-2
CDR3 length: 15
CDR3 protein: CASSLSPQGVNEQFF
CDR3 DNA: TGTGCCAGCAGCTTATCCCCCCAGGGGGTTAATGAGCAGTTCTTC

J gene: TRBJ2-5
D gene: TRBD1
clone size: -
V gene: TRBV28
CDR3 length: 16
CDR3 protein: CASSLVGQGAQETQYF
CDR3 DNA: TGTGCCAGCAGTCTTGTAGGACAGGGGGCACAAGAGACCCAGTACTTC

J gene: TRBJ2-7
D gene: -
clone size: -
V gene: TRBV12-3/TRBV12-4
CDR3 length: 20
CDR3 protein: CASSFLQGGRYGGSSSEQYF
CDR3 DNA: TGTGCCAGCAGTTTCCTACAGGGTGGGCGGTATGGCGGGAGCTCTTCCGAGCAGTACTTC

J gene: TRBJ2-3
D gene: TRBD2
clone size: -
V gene: TRBV24-1
CDR3 length: 18
CDR3 protein: CATSDLKPTSGKADTQYF
CDR3 DNA: TGTGCCACCAGTGACCTCAAACCGACTAGCGGGAAAGCAGATACGCAGTATTTT

J gene: TRBJ2-3
D gene: TRBD2
clone size: -
V gene: TRBV9
CDR3 length: 21
CDR3 protein: CASSKIPGLAGGGLSTDTQYF
CDR3 DNA: TGTGCCAGCAGCAAAATCCCGGGACTAGCGGGAGGAGGATTGAGCACAGATACGCAGTATTTT

J gene: TRBJ2-5
D gene: -
clone size: few
V gene: TRBV7-2
CDR3 length: 14
CDR3 protein: CASSLGLGSGTQYF
CDR3 DNA: TGTGCCAGCAGCTTAGGGTTAGGATCCGGGACCCAGTACTTC

J gene: TRBJ2-7
D gene: TRBD1
clone size: -
V gene: TRBV10-1
CDR3 length: 13
CDR3 protein: CASSDRGLDEQYF
CDR3 DNA: TGCGCCAGCTCGGACAGGGGGTTGGACGAGCAGTACTTC

J gene: TRBJ2-7
D gene: -
clone size: many
V gene: TRBV2
CDR3 length: 14
CDR3 protein: CASLWINSLGEQYF
CDR3 DNA: TGTGCCAGCTTGTGGATTAATTCGCTTGGGGAGCAGTACTTC

J gene: TRBJ2-7
D gene: TRBD2
clone size: many
V gene: TRBV15
CDR3 length: 13
CDR3 protein: CATSRGTSYEQYF
CDR3 DNA: TGTGCCACCAGCAGAGGGACTAGCTACGAGCAGTACTTC